This T cell receptor (beta chain) is from a study of T cell responses to AZD1222 COVID-19 vaccine. General study findings and limits: Spike-wide coverage was observed for vaccine-associated CD4 TCRs, with dominant responses at 160-218 and 743-854.

Libraries were prepared by immunoSEQ multiplex PCR; TCRdb keeps only in-frame clonotypes and omits some of them. This table has tens of thousands of clones, roughly nine tenths appearing once. As for this clone: Its target is unknown.

The TCR originated in an adult who received the AZD1222 COVID-19 vaccine. The sample was peripheral blood, taken 28 days after the second AZD1222 dose.

CDR3 in amino acids: CASKRGPSYEQYF. Here the CDR3 DNA reads TGTGCCAGCAAAAGGGGGCCCTCCTACGAGCAGTACTTC. The chain employs TRBV6-5 and TRBJ2-7, with 7 bases matching TRBD1. Germline CDR1 and CDR2: MNHEY and SVGAGI. This CDR3 is 13 amino acids long. Unmatched junction bases numbered 3, after V lost 7 bases and J lost 0 bases.